This is a list of T cell receptor beta chains from one sample in a study of shared clonotypes between healthy human individuals. Produced via immunoSEQ multiplex PCR; TCRdb's table is partial and in-frame only. This table has 2 million to 3 million clones, over 85% appearing once. What was sequenced was naive CD4+ T cells from PBMCs. The receptors come from a man between 18 and 35 years old in good health. Some clones in this sample may be carry-over from other donors' samples. Each CDR3 is given with its conserved first and last residue. Fields, in order: J gene, clone size, V gene, D gene, CDR3 protein, CDR3 DNA. The D gene is left open where the match is weak. Size tells how often a clone was seen (once, few, many) or the class of an expanded clone, and some rows leave it out.

J gene: TRBJ2-2
clone size: .
V gene: TRBV5-4
D gene: TRBD2
CDR3 protein: CASRLTSGRLNTGELFF
CDR3 DNA: TGTGCCAGCAGGTTGACTAGCGGGAGGCTCAACACCGGGGAGCTGTTTTTT

J gene: TRBJ2-3
clone size: .
V gene: TRBV12-5
D gene: TRBD2
CDR3 protein: CASGLVLTATSGADTQYF
CDR3 DNA: TGTGCTAGTGGTTTGGTACTGACAGCTACTAGCGGAGCAGATACGCAGTATTTT

J gene: TRBJ1-2
clone size: .
V gene: TRBV10-3
D gene: TRBD1
CDR3 protein: CAIKGQGDGYTF
CDR3 DNA: TGTGCCATCAAAGGACAGGGGGATGGCTACACCTTC

J gene: TRBJ2-1
clone size: .
V gene: TRBV5-1
D gene: .
CDR3 protein: CASSLATGGISYNEQFF
CDR3 DNA: TGCGCCAGCAGCTTGGCCACTGGGGGGATCTCCTACAATGAGCAGTTCTTC

J gene: TRBJ2-3
clone size: .
V gene: TRBV5-4
D gene: .
CDR3 protein: CASSLRPNTDTQYF
CDR3 DNA: TGTGCCAGCAGCTTGAGGCCCAACACAGATACGCAGTATTTT

J gene: TRBJ2-5
clone size: .
V gene: TRBV10-3
D gene: .
CDR3 protein: CAISEGPETQYF
CDR3 DNA: TGTGCCATCAGTGAGGGTCCGGAGACCCAGTACTTC

J gene: TRBJ1-3
clone size: .
V gene: TRBV6-5
D gene: .
CDR3 protein: CASSRALSSGNTIYF
CDR3 DNA: TGTGCCAGCAGTCGCGCCTTAAGCTCTGGAAACACCATATATTTT

J gene: TRBJ1-2
clone size: .
V gene: TRBV28
D gene: TRBD1
CDR3 protein: CASSQPAYRGKAGYTF
CDR3 DNA: TGTGCCAGCAGCCAACCGGCATACAGGGGGAAGGCTGGCTACACCTTC

J gene: TRBJ2-7
clone size: .
V gene: TRBV7-9
D gene: .
CDR3 protein: CASSLGTVSYEQYF
CDR3 DNA: TGTGCCAGCAGCTTAGGGACAGTCTCCTACGAGCAGTACTTC

J gene: TRBJ2-7
clone size: .
V gene: TRBV23-1
D gene: .
CDR3 protein: CASSHQYPWALRLSYEQYF
CDR3 DNA: TGCGCCAGCAGTCATCAGTACCCATGGGCCCTGAGACTCTCCTACGAGCAGTACTTC

J gene: TRBJ2-7
clone size: .
V gene: TRBV6-1
D gene: TRBD2
CDR3 protein: CASSVTSGSPYEQYF
CDR3 DNA: TGTGCCAGCAGTGTGACTAGCGGGAGCCCCTACGAGCAGTACTTC

J gene: TRBJ2-3
clone size: .
V gene: TRBV2
D gene: .
CDR3 protein: CASRRQVSTDTQYF
CDR3 DNA: TGTGCCAGTAGAAGACAGGTCAGCACAGATACGCAGTATTTT

J gene: TRBJ1-6
clone size: .
V gene: TRBV13
D gene: TRBD1
CDR3 protein: CASSGTGRGSPLHF
CDR3 DNA: TGTGCCAGCAGCGGGACAGGGCGCGGATCACCCCTCCACTTT

J gene: TRBJ2-7
clone size: once
V gene: TRBV18
D gene: TRBD2
CDR3 protein: CASSPAGGMEEQYF
CDR3 DNA: TGTGCCAGCTCACCAGCGGGGGGAATGGAAGAGCAGTACTTC

J gene: TRBJ2-3
clone size: .
V gene: TRBV27
D gene: .
CDR3 protein: CASSLSDWGTQYF
CDR3 DNA: TGTGCCAGCAGTTTATCGGACTGGGGGACGCAGTATTTT

J gene: TRBJ1-2
clone size: .
V gene: TRBV6-1
D gene: .
CDR3 protein: CASSETQDYYGYTF
CDR3 DNA: TGTGCCAGCAGTGAAACCCAGGATTACTATGGCTACACCTTC

J gene: TRBJ1-4
clone size: .
V gene: TRBV6-5
D gene: .
CDR3 protein: CASRTPTNEKLFF
CDR3 DNA: TGTGCCAGCCGGACACCAACTAATGAAAAACTGTTTTTT

J gene: TRBJ2-1
clone size: .
V gene: TRBV5-1
D gene: .
CDR3 protein: CASSLTRSYNEQFF
CDR3 DNA: TGCGCCAGCAGCTTGACTAGGTCCTACAATGAGCAGTTCTTC

J gene: TRBJ2-2
clone size: .
V gene: TRBV9
D gene: .
CDR3 protein: CASSVQGRGTGELFF
CDR3 DNA: TGTGCCAGCAGCGTCCAGGGGAGGGGAACCGGGGAGCTGTTTTTT

J gene: TRBJ2-7
clone size: .
V gene: TRBV7-2
D gene: TRBD2
CDR3 protein: CASSRHQGLAGGGYF
CDR3 DNA: TGTGCCAGCAGCCGTCATCAGGGACTAGCGGGGGGTGGGTACTTC

J gene: TRBJ2-5
clone size: .
V gene: TRBV6-1
D gene: .
CDR3 protein: CASNPPAAPSLAQYF
CDR3 DNA: TGTGCCAGCAACCCTCCGGCGGCCCCTTCTTTAGCCCAGTACTTC

J gene: TRBJ1-2
clone size: .
V gene: TRBV29-1
D gene: .
CDR3 protein: CSVEVGSYGYTF
CDR3 DNA: TGCAGCGTTGAAGTAGGGAGCTATGGCTACACCTTC

J gene: TRBJ2-6
clone size: .
V gene: TRBV5-1
D gene: TRBD1
CDR3 protein: CASSLVPTGSGANVLTF
CDR3 DNA: TGCGCCAGCAGCTTGGTACCGACAGGGTCCGGGGCCAACGTCCTGACTTTC

J gene: TRBJ2-1
clone size: .
V gene: TRBV11-3
D gene: TRBD2
CDR3 protein: CASSWEGTSGYNEQFF
CDR3 DNA: TGTGCCAGCAGCTGGGAGGGGACTAGCGGCTACAATGAGCAGTTCTTC

J gene: TRBJ2-2
clone size: .
V gene: TRBV7-8
D gene: TRBD2
CDR3 protein: CASSPRGTSGSSEVGELFF
CDR3 DNA: TGTGCCAGCAGCCCCAGGGGGACTAGCGGGAGCTCGGAGGTCGGGGAGCTGTTTTTT

J gene: TRBJ1-4
clone size: .
V gene: TRBV6-5
D gene: TRBD1
CDR3 protein: CASSRQGALNEKLFF
CDR3 DNA: TGTGCCAGCAGCAGACAGGGGGCACTCAATGAAAAACTGTTTTTT

J gene: TRBJ1-1
clone size: .
V gene: TRBV7-2
D gene: .
CDR3 protein: CASSPPPVGTEAFF
CDR3 DNA: TGTGCCAGCAGCCCTCCTCCGGTAGGTACTGAAGCTTTCTTT

J gene: TRBJ2-4
clone size: .
V gene: TRBV7-2
D gene: .
CDR3 protein: CASSSTGGARRGIQYF
CDR3 DNA: TGTGCCAGCAGCTCCACAGGAGGGGCTAGGCGAGGCATTCAGTACTTC

J gene: TRBJ2-3
clone size: .
V gene: TRBV9
D gene: .
CDR3 protein: CASSVSRYRSAQYF
CDR3 DNA: TGTGCCAGCAGCGTCTCCAGGTACAGGAGTGCGCAGTATTTT

J gene: TRBJ2-3
clone size: .
V gene: TRBV5-4
D gene: TRBD2
CDR3 protein: CASSFGTSGTSTDTQYF
CDR3 DNA: TGTGCCAGCAGCTTCGGGACTAGCGGAACCTCCACAGATACGCAGTATTTT

J gene: TRBJ2-7
clone size: .
V gene: TRBV14
D gene: TRBD2
CDR3 protein: CASSQAGLAGYEQYF
CDR3 DNA: TGTGCCAGCAGCCAAGCAGGACTAGCGGGGTACGAGCAGTACTTC

J gene: TRBJ2-1
clone size: .
V gene: TRBV4-2
D gene: .
CDR3 protein: CASSQDPSSYNEQFF
CDR3 DNA: TGTGCCAGCAGCCAAGACCCGAGCTCCTACAATGAGCAGTTCTTC

J gene: TRBJ2-5
clone size: .
V gene: TRBV6-5
D gene: .
CDR3 protein: CASRVAGQETQYF
CDR3 DNA: TGTGCCAGCAGGGTGGCAGGGCAGGAGACCCAGTACTTC

J gene: TRBJ2-1
clone size: .
V gene: TRBV5-1
D gene: TRBD2
CDR3 protein: CASIPVAGSYNEQFF
CDR3 DNA: TGCGCCAGCATCCCGGTAGCGGGATCGTACAATGAGCAGTTCTTC

J gene: TRBJ1-4
clone size: .
V gene: TRBV21-1
D gene: .
CDR3 protein: CASRPRGLRNEKLFF
CDR3 DNA: TGTGCCAGCAGGCCGAGGGGACTCAGGAATGAAAAACTGTTTTTT

J gene: TRBJ2-6
clone size: .
V gene: TRBV9
D gene: TRBD1
CDR3 protein: CASDRGSSGANVLTF
CDR3 DNA: TGTGCCAGCGACAGGGGATCCTCTGGGGCCAACGTCCTGACTTTC

J gene: TRBJ1-4
clone size: .
V gene: TRBV2
D gene: .
CDR3 protein: CASSQRTRNEKLFF
CDR3 DNA: TGTGCCAGCAGCCAAAGGACCCGTAATGAAAAACTGTTTTTT

J gene: TRBJ1-1
clone size: .
V gene: TRBV11-2
D gene: TRBD1
CDR3 protein: CASDRGQRNTEAFF
CDR3 DNA: TGTGCCAGCGACCGGGGACAGCGTAACACTGAAGCTTTCTTT

J gene: TRBJ1-4
clone size: .
V gene: TRBV5-1
D gene: .
CDR3 protein: CASKSAGVLFF
CDR3 DNA: TGCGCCAGCAAATCGGCGGGGGTACTGTTTTTT

J gene: TRBJ2-3
clone size: .
V gene: TRBV2
D gene: TRBD2
CDR3 protein: CASRGLAGSTDTQYF
CDR3 DNA: TGTGCCAGCAGGGGACTAGCGGGAAGCACAGATACGCAGTATTTT

J gene: TRBJ2-3
clone size: .
V gene: TRBV25-1
D gene: .
CDR3 protein: CASSELSGDLDTQYF
CDR3 DNA: TGTGCCAGCAGTGAATTGTCCGGAGATTTAGATACGCAGTATTTT

J gene: TRBJ2-5
clone size: .
V gene: TRBV4-3
D gene: .
CDR3 protein: CASSQVAGAREGTQYF
CDR3 DNA: TGCGCCAGCAGCCAAGTGGCGGGGGCGCGTGAAGGGACCCAGTACTTC